The 26 T cell receptor beta chains below all came from one sample that was sequenced in a study of CD8 T cells in Susac syndrome. Reverse transcription of about 0.45 to 1 ug RNA was performed with random hexamers. TCRdb reprocessed the immunoSEQ multiplex PCR reads via MiXCR and lists one record per CDR3 protein. The sample holds about 49,000 distinct CDR3 sequences, over 85% seen once. Sample: CD8+ T cells from PBMCs. Every receptor here comes from a human donor in good health.

The chain combines TRBV11-2 with TRBJ2-7, with 10 bases that match TRBD1. After removal of 4 bases from V and 2 bases from J, the junction contained 2 bases not matched to a gene. CDR1 and CDR2 from the germline V gene are SGHAT and FQNNGV. The CDR3 contains 14 residues. The CDR3 nucleotides read TGTGCCAGCAGCTCCGGGACAGGGGCCTACGAGCAGTACTTC. Residues: CASSSGTGAYEQYF.

The chain combines TRBV25-1 with TRBJ1-1; D ambiguous. The germline V and J ends were trimmed by 3 bases and 2 bases, with 16 bases remaining between them. Germline lookup yields CDR1 MGHDK and CDR2 SYGVNS. There are 16 residues in the CDR3. The CDR3 nucleotides read TGTGCCAGCAGTGATGAACAACATCCCGCAAACACTGAAGCTTTCTTT. Protein: CASSDEQHPANTEAFF.

This clonotype was seen only once. This chain uses TRBV29-1 with TRBJ1-2, with D perhaps TRBD1 (5 bases). Germline-derived CDR1 and CDR2 are SQVTM and ANQGSEA. The V gene lost 0 bases and the J gene lost 4 bases, with 6 bases spanning the gap. The CDR3 is 12 amino acids. The CDR3, as DNA: TGCAGCGTTGAAGAGGGGGGCTATGGCTACACCTTC. This encodes CSVEEGGYGYTF.

The chain employs TRBV7-9 and TRBJ2-1, with a possible D match to TRBD2 (5 bases). The CDR3 has 16 amino acids. Germline CDR1 SEHNR, CDR2 FQNEAQ (reference sequence). Trimming stripped 5 bases from V and 5 bases from J, with 19 bases between. Written as DNA, the CDR3 is TGTGCCAGCAGCCCTTTCAGCGGCCCCGCCCACAATGAGCAGTTCTTC. This codes for CASSPFSGPAHNEQFF.

The chain employs TRBV30 and TRBJ2-1; tentatively, D is TRBD2 (5 bases). CDR1 is GTSNPN, CDR2 SVGIG, per germline (reference sequence). The length of the CDR3 is 13 residues. V lost 7 bases, J lost 2 bases, and 12 bases lay in between. CDR3 sequence (DNA): TGTGCCTCGGACTCCGGAACCTACAATGAGCAGTTCTTC. This translates into CASDSGTYNEQFF.

The genes are TRBV4-1 and TRBJ2-3; TRBD1 aligns across 9 bases. CDR1 MGHRA and CDR2 YSYEKL come from the germline V gene. The ends lost 3 bases at V and 6 bases at J; junction bases unmatched: 10. This CDR3 region has 16 residues. For the CDR3, the DNA is TGCGCCAGCAGCCAGTATGAAGGACAGGGGTCGGATACGCAGTATTTT. Translating it yields CASSQYEGQGSDTQYF.

The J gene is TRBJ2-1, the V gene TRBV5-1, with D perhaps matching TRBD2 (7 bases). The length of the CDR3 is 11 residues. V was pared by 7 bases and J by 11 bases, with 13 bases between. Germline V gives CDR1 SGHRS, CDR2 YFSETQ. This CDR3 reads CASQSGTQQFF. CDR3 sequence (DNA): TGCGCCAGCCAGAGCGGGACACAGCAGTTCTTC.

The chain joins TRBV11-1 to TRBJ2-1, with 7 bases matching TRBD2. Germline-derived CDR1 and CDR2 are SGHAT and FQDESV (reference sequence). CDR3 length: 16 residues. Losses at the gene ends were 4 bases for V and 2 bases for J; bases not matched to a gene: 8. The CDR3 region is CASSSSAGPTYNEQFF. CDR3 sequence (DNA): TGTGCCAGCAGCTCATCAGCGGGACCAACCTACAATGAGCAGTTCTTC.

This clonotype was found once. A read error may produce the germline difference seen at one junction end. The V gene is TRBV20-1, the J gene TRBJ2-1; TRBD2 matches 9 bases. CDR1 and CDR2 (germline): DFQATT, SNEGSKA (reference sequence). This CDR3 is built from 13 residues. This CDR3 is CSARDPSGNVQFF. CDR3 nucleotide sequence: TGCAGTGCTAGAGATCCTAGCGGGAATGTGCAGTTCTTC.

This chain connects TRBV29-1 to TRBJ1-1; 9 nucleotides agree with TRBD1. Trimming at V came to 4 bases and at J to 6 bases, leaving 12 bases not matched to a gene. The CDR3 totals 15 residues. Germline V gene lookup returns CDR1 SQVTM and CDR2 ANQGSEA. The CDR3 nucleotides are TGCAGCGTTGTGGGACAGGGCCACGCCAGGGCTGAAGCTTTCTTT. Protein product: CSVVGQGHARAEAFF.

The chain recombines TRBV5-4 with TRBJ2-3; D perhaps matches TRBD1 (5 bases). Germline-derived CDR1 and CDR2 are SGHNT and YYREEE (reference sequence). The CDR3 loop spans 13 amino acids. With 0 bases removed from V and 5 bases from J, the gap between germline ends came to 7 bases. The CDR3, as DNA: TGTGCCAGCAGCTTGGATCAGGGAGATACGCAGTATTTT. Protein: CASSLDQGDTQYF.

The chain employs TRBV6-6 and TRBJ1-1, with 7 bases lining up with TRBD1. The junction had 3 bases not matched to a gene; V was cut back by 5 bases and J by 0 bases. This CDR3 contains 14 residues. Germline CDR1 MNHNY, CDR2 SVGAGI (reference sequence). CDR3 nucleotides: TGTGCCAGCAGTCACCAGGGGGTGAACACTGAAGCTTTCTTT. Its protein product is CASSHQGVNTEAFF.

V gene TRBV4-1 combines with J gene TRBJ2-1, with 10 bases identical to TRBD2. This CDR3 spans 15 amino acids. The V segment lost 8 bases and the J segment 7 bases; nucleotides outside the gene matches: 11. The germline CDR1 and CDR2 sequences are MGHRA and YSYEKL. The CDR3 nucleotides are TGCGCCAGCTCCGGGGGAGCGGGAGGGATGAATGAGCAGTTCTTC. This translates into CASSGGAGGMNEQFF.

V and J are TRBV7-9 and TRBJ2-1, with unresolved D. V was shortened by 5 bases and J by 4 bases, with 6 bases between the two germline ends. This CDR3 has 12 residues. Germline loops: CDR1 SEHNR, CDR2 FQNEAQ (reference sequence). The CDR3 protein is CASSHPYNEQFF. For the CDR3, the DNA is TGTGCCAGCAGCCACCCTTACAATGAGCAGTTCTTC.

The chain recombines TRBV27 with TRBJ2-3; D gene unclear. V was pared by 5 bases and J by 5 bases, with 5 bases between. Germline-derived CDR1 and CDR2 are MNHEY and SMNVEV (reference sequence). CDR3 length: 11 residues. CDR3 in DNA: TGTGCCAGCAGTCGTGGAGATACGCAGTATTTT. Protein sequence: CASSRGDTQYF.

The chain combines TRBV23-1 with TRBJ1-5, with D possibly TRBD1 on 5 matching bases. TRBV23-1 is placed among ORFs of uncertain function. V was clipped by 8 bases and J by 0 bases, with 14 bases between them. CDR3 length equals 15 residues. CDR3 DNA: TGCGCCAGCGGCGACCGGACATTTAGCAATCAGCCCCAGCATTTT. Residues: CASGDRTFSNQPQHF.

The chain carries TRBV10-3 and TRBJ2-7, with 8 bases lining up with TRBD1. The CDR3 is 12 residues long. In germline, CDR1 is ENHRY, CDR2 SYGVKD. With V trimmed by 10 bases and J by 2 bases, 4 bases remained unmatched. CDR3: CATWTGTYEQYF. The DNA of the CDR3 is TGTGCCACCTGGACAGGGACCTACGAGCAGTACTTC.

The genes are TRBV5-6 and TRBJ2-1; unclear D gene. V was clipped by 3 bases and J by 5 bases, with 6 bases between them. CDR1 and CDR2 (germline): SGHDT, YYEEEE. The CDR3 has 12 residues. The DNA for the CDR3 is TGTGCCAGCAGCTGGGCGAACAATGAGCAGTTCTTC. Translating gives CASSWANNEQFF.

The chain recombines TRBV7-9 with TRBJ2-7; the D gene could be TRBD1 or TRBD2 (6 bases each). Trimming left V 4 bases short and J 3 bases short, with 10 bases between. The CDR3 has 13 amino acids. The germline gives CDR1 SEHNR, CDR2 FQNEAQ (reference sequence). The CDR3 sequence is CASSSRGDYEQYF. The CDR3 coding sequence is TGTGCCAGCAGCTCTAGGGGGGACTACGAGCAGTACTTC.

V is TRBV29-1 and J is TRBJ2-1; D gene ambiguous. Trimming shortened V by 7 bases and J by 4 bases, and 26 bases separated the two germline ends. This CDR3 region has 17 residues. Germline values: CDR1 SQVTM, CDR2 ANQGSEA. CDR3 DNA sequence: TGCAGCGGCCACGGAGAACTCTCTCCACTTCCTTACAATGAGCAGTTCTTC. This gives the protein CSGHGELSPLPYNEQFF.

This chain connects TRBV7-9 to TRBJ2-1; D is possibly TRBD2 (5 bases). V gave up 3 bases and J gave up 5 bases, with 11 bases separating them. The germline V gene has CDR1 SEHNR and CDR2 FQNEAQ (reference sequence). The CDR3 runs 14 residues. CDR3 sequence (DNA): TGTGCCAGCAGCTTCTCCTCGCGGGACAATGAGCAGTTCTTC. Translated, it gives CASSFSSRDNEQFF.

This sequence joins TRBV7-9 and TRBJ1-3; D not certain. The CDR3 covers 15 residues. V shed 5 bases and J shed 0 bases, with 11 bases lying between them. The germline V gene encodes CDR1 SEHNR and CDR2 FQNEAQ (reference sequence). The CDR3 region has the DNA TGTGCCAGCAGCCCCGGCCCGGGCTCTGGAAACACCATATATTTT. It specifies CASSPGPGSGNTIYF.

The CDR3 is CASSPHPGTAYGYTF. For the CDR3, the DNA is TGTGCCAGCAGCCCTCACCCCGGGACCGCTTATGGCTACACCTTC. The gene calls are TRBV12-3 or TRBV12-4 and TRBJ1-2, with D possibly being TRBD1 (5 bases). V shed 6 bases and J shed 5 bases, with 19 bases lying between them. The CDR3 is made up of 15 amino acids.

The genes are TRBV5-1 and TRBJ1-1, with D hard to call. Germline V gene sequence: CDR1 SGHRS, CDR2 YFSETQ. There are 13 residues in the CDR3. Trimming removed 4 bases at V and 2 bases at J, with 9 bases between. CDR3 DNA sequence: TGCGCCAGCAGCCACGGGTCTAACACTGAAGCTTTCTTT. Translation gives CASSHGSNTEAFF. Variable domain in full (rest from reference TRBV5-1 and TRBJ1-1): KAGVTQTPRYLIKTRGQQVTLSCSPISGHRSVSWYQQTPGQGLQFLFEYFSETQRNKGNFPGRFSGRQFSNSRSEMNVSTLELGDSALYLCASSHGSNTEAFFGQGTRLTVV.

This sequence joins TRBV3-1 and TRBJ1-3; no reliable D call. Germline CDR1 LGHDT, CDR2 YNNKEL (reference sequence). Trimming took off 5 bases at V and 0 bases at J, with 11 bases between the two ends. The CDR3 has 15 residues. CDR3 region: CASSIVVDSGNTIYF. In nucleotides, the CDR3 is TGTGCCAGCAGCATTGTAGTGGACTCTGGAAACACCATATATTTT.

The rearrangement joins TRBV7-9 to TRBJ1-1; no clear D gene. V was clipped by 2 bases and J by 11 bases, with 9 bases between them. This CDR3 is 11 amino acids long. Germline values: CDR1 SEHNR, CDR2 FQNEAQ (reference sequence). The CDR3 nucleotides are TGTGCCAGCAGCTTAATGCCCGAGGCTTTCTTT. Translated: CASSLMPEAFF.